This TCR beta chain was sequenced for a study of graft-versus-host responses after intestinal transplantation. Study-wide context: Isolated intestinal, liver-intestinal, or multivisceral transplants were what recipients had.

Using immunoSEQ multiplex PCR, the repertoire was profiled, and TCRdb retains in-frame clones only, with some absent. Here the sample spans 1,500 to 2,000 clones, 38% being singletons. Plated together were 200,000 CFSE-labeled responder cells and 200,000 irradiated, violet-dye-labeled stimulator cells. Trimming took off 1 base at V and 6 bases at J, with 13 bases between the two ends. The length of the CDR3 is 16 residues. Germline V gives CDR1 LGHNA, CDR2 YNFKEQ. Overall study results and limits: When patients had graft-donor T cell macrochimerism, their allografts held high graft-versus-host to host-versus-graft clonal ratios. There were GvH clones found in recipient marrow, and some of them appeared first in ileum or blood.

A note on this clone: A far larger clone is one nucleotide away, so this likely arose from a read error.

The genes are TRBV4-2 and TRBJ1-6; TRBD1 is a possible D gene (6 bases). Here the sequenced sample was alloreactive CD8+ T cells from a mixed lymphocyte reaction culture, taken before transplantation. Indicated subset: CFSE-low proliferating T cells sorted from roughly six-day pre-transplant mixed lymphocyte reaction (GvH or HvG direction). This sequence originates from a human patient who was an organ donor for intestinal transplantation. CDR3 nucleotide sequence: TGTGCCAGCAGCCAAGTAGGAGACAGGTTTAATTCACCCCTCCACTTT. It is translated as CASSQVGDRFNSPLHF.